What follows is one T cell receptor beta chain and its context. Its antigen is not known. This CDR3 spans 16 amino acids. The V and J ends lost 0 bases and 3 bases, in that order; junction bases with no gene match: 5. Germline V gives CDR1 SGDLS, CDR2 YYNGEE. Samples with a second dose at about 4 or about 12 weeks were pooled together. The sample belongs to a study of T cell responses to AZD1222 COVID-19 vaccine. Profiling relied on immunoSEQ multiplex PCR, and the TCRdb table lists in-frame clones only, not all of them. The table lists roughly 180,000 clones, more than 85% of them singletons, with roughly 3.5% in the top ten. Study outcomes and limitations: Vaccine-associated CD4 TCRs ranged over spike, dominating at 160-218 and 743-854.

This chain connects TRBV9 to TRBJ2-7, with TRBD2 matching over 11 bases. Sequencing used peripheral blood, obtained 28 days after the second AZD1222 dose. The TCR sequence derives from an adult who received the AZD1222 COVID-19 vaccine. The CDR3 loop reads CASSVVTSGSLYEQYF. As DNA, the CDR3 is TGTGCCAGCAGCGTAGTCACTAGCGGGAGTCTCTACGAGCAGTACTTC.